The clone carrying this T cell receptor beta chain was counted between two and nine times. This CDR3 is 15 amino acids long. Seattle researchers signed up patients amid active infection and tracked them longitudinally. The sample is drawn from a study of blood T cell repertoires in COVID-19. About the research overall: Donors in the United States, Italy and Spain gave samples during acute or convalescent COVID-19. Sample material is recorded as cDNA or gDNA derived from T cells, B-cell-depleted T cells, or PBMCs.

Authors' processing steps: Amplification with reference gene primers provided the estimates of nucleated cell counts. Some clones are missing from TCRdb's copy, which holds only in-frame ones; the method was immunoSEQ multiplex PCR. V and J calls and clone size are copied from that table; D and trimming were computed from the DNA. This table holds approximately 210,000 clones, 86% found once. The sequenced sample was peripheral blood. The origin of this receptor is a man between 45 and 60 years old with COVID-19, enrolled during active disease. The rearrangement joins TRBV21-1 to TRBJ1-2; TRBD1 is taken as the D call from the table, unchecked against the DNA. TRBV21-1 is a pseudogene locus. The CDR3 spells CASTGAGRANYGYTF. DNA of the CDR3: TGTGCCAGCACAGGGGCGGGCCGAGCTAACTATGGCTACACCTTC.